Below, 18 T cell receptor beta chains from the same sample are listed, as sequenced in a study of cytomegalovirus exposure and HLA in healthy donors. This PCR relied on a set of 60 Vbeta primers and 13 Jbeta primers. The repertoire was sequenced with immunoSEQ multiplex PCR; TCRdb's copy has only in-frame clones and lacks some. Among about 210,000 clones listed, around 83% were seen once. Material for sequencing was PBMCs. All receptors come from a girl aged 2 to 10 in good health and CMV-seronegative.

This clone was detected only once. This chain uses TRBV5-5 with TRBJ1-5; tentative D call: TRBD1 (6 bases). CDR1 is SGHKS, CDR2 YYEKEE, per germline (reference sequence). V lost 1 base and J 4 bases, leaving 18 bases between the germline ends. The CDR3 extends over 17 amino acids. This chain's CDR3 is CASSLTPPTGLNQPQHF. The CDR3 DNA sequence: TGTGCCAGCAGCTTGACCCCCCCGACAGGTCTTAATCAGCCCCAGCATTTT.

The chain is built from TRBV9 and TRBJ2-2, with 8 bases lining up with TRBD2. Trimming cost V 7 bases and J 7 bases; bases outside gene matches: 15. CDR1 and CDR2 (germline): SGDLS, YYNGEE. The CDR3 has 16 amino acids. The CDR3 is CASESPGLVGDGELFF. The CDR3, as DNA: TGTGCCAGCGAATCCCCGGGACTAGTGGGGGACGGGGAGCTGTTTTTT.

CDR3 amino acids: CASSPQGYGYTF. The CDR3 DNA is TGTGCCAGCAGCCCTCAGGGATATGGCTACACCTTC. J is TRBJ1-2 and V is TRBV11-2; weak D call: TRBD1 (5 bases). V gave up 5 bases and J gave up 5 bases, with 9 bases separating them. CDR1 is SGHAT, CDR2 FQNNGV, per germline. CDR3 length equals 12 residues. Full variable domain (outside the CDR3, taken from reference TRBV11-2 and TRBJ1-2): EAGVAQSPRYKIIEKRQSVAFWCNPISGHATLYWYQQILGQGPKLLIQFQNNGVVDDSQLPKDRFSAERLKGVDSTLKIQPAKLEDSAVYLCASSPQGYGYTFGSGTRLTVV.

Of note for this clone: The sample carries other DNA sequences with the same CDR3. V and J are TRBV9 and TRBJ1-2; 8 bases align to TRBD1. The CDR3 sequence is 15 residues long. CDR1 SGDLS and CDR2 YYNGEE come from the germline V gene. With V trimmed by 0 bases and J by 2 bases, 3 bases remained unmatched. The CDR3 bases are TGTGCCAGCAGCGTAGGCCAGGGGGCGAACTATGGCTACACCTTC. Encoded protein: CASSVGQGANYGYTF.

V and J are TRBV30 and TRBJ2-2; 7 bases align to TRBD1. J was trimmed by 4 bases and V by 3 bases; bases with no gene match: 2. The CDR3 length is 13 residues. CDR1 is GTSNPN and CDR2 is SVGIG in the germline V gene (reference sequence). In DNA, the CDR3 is TGTGCCTGGAGGCGGACAGGCACCGGGGAGCTGTTTTTT. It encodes CAWRRTGTGELFF. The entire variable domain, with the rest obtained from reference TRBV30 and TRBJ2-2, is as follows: SQTIHQWPATLVQPVGSPLSLECTVEGTSNPNLYWYRQAAGRGLQLLFYSVGIGQISSEVPQNLSASRPQDRQFILSSKKLLLSDSGFYLCAWRRTGTGELFFGEGSRLTVL.

CDR3 sequence reads: CASSSDRANSPLHF. The CDR3 coding sequence is TGTGCCAGCAGTTCGGACAGGGCTAATTCACCCCTCCACTTT. This chain connects TRBV6-5 to TRBJ1-6; 8 bases map to TRBD1. The germline V gene has CDR1 MNHEY and CDR2 SVGAGI. This CDR3 has 14 residues. Germline trimming cut 4 bases from V and 6 bases from J; bases unmatched to any gene: 2.

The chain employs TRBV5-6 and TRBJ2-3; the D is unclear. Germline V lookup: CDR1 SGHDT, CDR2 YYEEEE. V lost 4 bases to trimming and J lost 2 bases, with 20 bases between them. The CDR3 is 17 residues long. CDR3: CASSPVDFWRATDTQYF. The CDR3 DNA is TGTGCCAGCAGCCCCGTTGACTTCTGGAGAGCCACAGATACGCAGTATTTT. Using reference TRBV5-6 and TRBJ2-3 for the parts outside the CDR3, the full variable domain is DAGVTQSPTHLIKTRGQQVTLRCSPKSGHDTVSWYQQALGQGPQFIFQYYEEEERQRGNFPDRFSGHQFPNYSSELNVNALLLGDSALYLCASSPVDFWRATDTQYFGPGTRLTVL.

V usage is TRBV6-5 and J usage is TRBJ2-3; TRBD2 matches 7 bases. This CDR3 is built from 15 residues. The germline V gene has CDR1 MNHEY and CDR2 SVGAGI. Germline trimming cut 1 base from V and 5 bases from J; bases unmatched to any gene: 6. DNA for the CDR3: TGTGCCAGCAGTTACTTAGGACTAGGAATAGATACGCAGTATTTT. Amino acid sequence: CASSYLGLGIDTQYF.

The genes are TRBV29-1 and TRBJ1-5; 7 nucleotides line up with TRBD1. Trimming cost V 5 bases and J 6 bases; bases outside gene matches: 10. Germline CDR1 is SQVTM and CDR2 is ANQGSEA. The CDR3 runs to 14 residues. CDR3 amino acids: CSVLPTGRGQPQHF. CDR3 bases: TGCAGCGTTCTACCGACAGGGCGGGGTCAGCCCCAGCATTTT.

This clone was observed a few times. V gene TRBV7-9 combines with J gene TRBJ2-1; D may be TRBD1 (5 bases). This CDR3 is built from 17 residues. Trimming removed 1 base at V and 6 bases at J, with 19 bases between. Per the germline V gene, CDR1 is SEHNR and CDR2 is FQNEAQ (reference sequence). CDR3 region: CASSLEKHRGSVNEQFF. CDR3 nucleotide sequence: TGTGCCAGCAGCTTAGAAAAGCATAGGGGATCGGTCAATGAGCAGTTCTTC.

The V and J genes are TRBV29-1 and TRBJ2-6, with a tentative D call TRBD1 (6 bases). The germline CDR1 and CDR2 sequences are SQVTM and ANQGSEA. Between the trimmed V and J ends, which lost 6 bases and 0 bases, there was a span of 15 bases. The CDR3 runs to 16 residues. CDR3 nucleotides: TGCAGCGTCGAACAGGGCTCCCACTCTGGGGCCAACGTCCTGACTTTC. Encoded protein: CSVEQGSHSGANVLTF.

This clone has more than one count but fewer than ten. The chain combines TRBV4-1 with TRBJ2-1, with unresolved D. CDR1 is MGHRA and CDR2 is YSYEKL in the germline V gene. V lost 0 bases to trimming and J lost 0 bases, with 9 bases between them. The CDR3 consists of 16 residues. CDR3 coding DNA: TGCGCCAGCAGCCAAGAATTGGAGAGCTCCTACAATGAGCAGTTCTTC. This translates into CASSQELESSYNEQFF.

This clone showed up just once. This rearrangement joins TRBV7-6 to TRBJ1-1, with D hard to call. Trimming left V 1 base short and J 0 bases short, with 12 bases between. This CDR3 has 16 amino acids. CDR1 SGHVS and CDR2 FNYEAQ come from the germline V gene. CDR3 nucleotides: TGTGCCAGCAGCTTAGTGTCGGGGAGGGTGAACACTGAAGCTTTCTTT. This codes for CASSLVSGRVNTEAFF. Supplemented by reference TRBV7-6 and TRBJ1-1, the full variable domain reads GAGVSQSPRYKVTKRGQDVALRCDPISGHVSLYWYRQALGQGPEFLTYFNYEAQQDKSGLPNDRFSAERPEGSISTLTIQRTEQRDSAMYRCASSLVSGRVNTEAFFGQGTRLTVV.

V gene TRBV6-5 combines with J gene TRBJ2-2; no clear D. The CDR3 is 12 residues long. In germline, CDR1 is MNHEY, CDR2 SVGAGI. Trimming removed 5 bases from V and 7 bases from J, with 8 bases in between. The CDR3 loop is CASSPGYGELFF. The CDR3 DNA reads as TGTGCCAGCAGTCCGGGTTACGGGGAGCTGTTTTTT.

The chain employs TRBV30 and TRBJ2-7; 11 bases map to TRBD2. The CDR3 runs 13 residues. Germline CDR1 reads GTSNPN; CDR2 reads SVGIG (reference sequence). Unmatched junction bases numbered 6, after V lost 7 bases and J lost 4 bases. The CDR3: CASHGTSGYEQYF. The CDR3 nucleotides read TGTGCCTCACATGGGACTAGCGGATACGAGCAGTACTTC.

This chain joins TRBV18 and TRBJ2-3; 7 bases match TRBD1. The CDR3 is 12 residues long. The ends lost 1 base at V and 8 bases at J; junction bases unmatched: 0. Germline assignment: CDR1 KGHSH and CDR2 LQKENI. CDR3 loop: CASSPRQGTQYF. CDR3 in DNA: TGTGCCAGCTCACCACGACAGGGTACGCAGTATTTT.

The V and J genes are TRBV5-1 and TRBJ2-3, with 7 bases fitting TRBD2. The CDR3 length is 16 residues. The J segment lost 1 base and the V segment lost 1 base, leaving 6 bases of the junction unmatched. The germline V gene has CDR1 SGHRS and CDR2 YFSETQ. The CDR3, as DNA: TGCGCCAGCAGCTTGAATCCAGCGGGACGCACAGATACGCAGTATTTT. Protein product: CASSLNPAGRTDTQYF.

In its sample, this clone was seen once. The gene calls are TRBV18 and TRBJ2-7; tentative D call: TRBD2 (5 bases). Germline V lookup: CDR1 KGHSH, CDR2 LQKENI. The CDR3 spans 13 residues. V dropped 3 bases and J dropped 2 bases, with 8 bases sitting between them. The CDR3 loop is CASSPQTTYEQYF. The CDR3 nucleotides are TGTGCCAGCTCACCTCAGACTACCTACGAGCAGTACTTC.